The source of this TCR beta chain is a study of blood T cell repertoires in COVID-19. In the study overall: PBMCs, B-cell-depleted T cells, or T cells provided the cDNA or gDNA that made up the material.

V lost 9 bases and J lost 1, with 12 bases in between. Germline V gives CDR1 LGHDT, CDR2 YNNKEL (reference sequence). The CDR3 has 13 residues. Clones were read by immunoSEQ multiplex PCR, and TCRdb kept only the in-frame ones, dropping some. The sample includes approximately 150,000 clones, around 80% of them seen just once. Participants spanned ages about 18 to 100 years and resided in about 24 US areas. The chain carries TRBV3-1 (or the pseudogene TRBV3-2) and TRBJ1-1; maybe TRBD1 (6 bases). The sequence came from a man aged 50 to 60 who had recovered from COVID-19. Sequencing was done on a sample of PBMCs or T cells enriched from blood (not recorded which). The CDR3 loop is CARYPGANTEAFF. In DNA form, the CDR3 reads TGTGCCAGGTACCCAGGGGCGAACACTGAAGCTTTCTTT.